This paragraph reports one TCR beta chain. Its antigen remains unknown. The data originate from a study of cytomegalovirus exposure and HLA in healthy donors. Study conclusions and caveats: Reportedly, diagnosis of cytomegalovirus status by the classifier showed high specificity and sensitivity. About 87% or about 30% of the time was how often most TCR beta V segments were productive, according to an earlier analysis. What was likely a sequencing artifact was a cluster of highly shared sequence variants. In a later analysis, V- and J-gene trimming of beta chains associated with a DCLRE1C missense variant, replicated independently.

Germline lookup yields CDR1 SNHLY and CDR2 FYNNEI. The CDR3 consists of 15 residues. Trimming cost V 4 bases and J 0 bases, with 13 bases left between them. Both 60 Vbeta primers and 13 Jbeta primers went into the PCR. Data came from immunoSEQ multiplex PCR; TCRdb stores just in-frame clones and leaves some out. Of roughly 130,000 clones in the sample, roughly two thirds are singletons; the top ten hold approximately 1.5%. The chain combines TRBV2 with TRBJ2-7; D is unclear. Sequenced sample: PBMCs. The clonotype was recovered from a man aged 25 to 40 in good health and CMV-seropositive. In DNA, the CDR3 is TGTGCCAGCAGTGTTTATAGTATAAGCTCCTACGAGCAGTACTTC. Its protein product is CASSVYSISSYEQYF.